This T cell receptor beta chain was recorded in a study of CD8 T cells in ankylosing spondylitis. General study findings and limits: Within matched ankylosing spondylitis synovial fluid, disease-linked clones were reportedly significantly enriched. Existing reports had already noted some motif variants in reactive arthritis synovial fluid and blood.

TCRdb fed the 5' RACE reads into MiXCR, producing one record per CDR3 protein. The data show about 360,000 distinct CDR3 sequences, more than 20% seen once. Comment on this clonotype: Its antigen is unidentified.

This CDR3 spans 15 amino acids. Trimming left V 1 base short and J 4 bases short, with 14 bases between. The germline V gene has CDR1 GTSNPN and CDR2 SVGIG (reference sequence). Sequenced material: blood, either unsorted or a sorted T cell fraction (not recorded which). V gene TRBV30 combines with J gene TRBJ2-1; D is perhaps TRBD1 (5 bases). This TCR derives from a male donor with ankylosing spondylitis or in good health (not recorded which). The chain's CDR3 is CAWSDGHPPYNEQFF. Here the CDR3 DNA reads TGTGCCTGGAGTGACGGACATCCCCCATACAATGAGCAGTTCTTC.